The 24 T cell receptor beta chains below were found in one sample sequenced in a study of neurological immune-mediated disorders. Time point of the sample: longitudinal time-point 3. TCRdb fed the 5' RACE reads into MiXCR, producing one record per CDR3 protein. The sample carries 84,000 or so distinct CDR3 sequences, around 4% recorded once. What was sequenced was PBMCs. All receptors derive from a woman aged 55-69 years with multiple sclerosis.

This clonotype was recorded many times. The chain carries TRBV7-8 and TRBJ1-3; 7 nucleotides line up with TRBD1. This CDR3 spans 15 amino acids. The J segment lost 1 base and the V segment lost 4 bases, leaving 4 bases of the junction unmatched. Germline V lookup: CDR1 SGHVS, CDR2 FQNEAQ. CDR3: CASSSLTGSGNTIYF. The DNA for the CDR3 is TGTGCCAGCAGCTCCCTGACAGGGTCTGGAAACACCATATATTTT. The full variable domain, completed using reference TRBV7-8 and TRBJ1-3, is GAGVSQSPRYKVAKRGQDVALRCDPISGHVSLFWYQQALGQGPEFLTYFQNEAQLDKSGLPSDRFFAERPEGSVSTLKIQRTQQEDSAVYLCASSSLTGSGNTIYFGEGSWLTVV.

The sample holds many counts of this clonotype. CDR3 DNA sequence: TGTGCCAGCAGTCCCGGGACAGGGTACAATGAGCAGTTCTTC. It encodes CASSPGTGYNEQFF. The V call is TRBV14, the J call TRBJ2-1; 9 positions match TRBD1. Germline loops: CDR1 SGHDN, CDR2 FVKESK. With 6 bases clipped from V and 4 bases from J, the junction kept 4 bases outside the gene matches. The CDR3 has 14 amino acids.

This clonotype was found many times. V gene TRBV18 combines with J gene TRBJ2-5; 14 nucleotides agree with TRBD2. The CDR3 covers 19 residues. V trimming: 4 bases; J trimming: 5 bases; junction bases outside the gene matches: 15. Germline CDR1 is KGHSH and CDR2 is LQKENI. CDR3 nucleotides: TGTGCCAGCTCACTGGGACGGACTAGCGGGGGGTCGCGTGGGGAGACCCAGTACTTC. Protein sequence: CASSLGRTSGGSRGETQYF.

There are many counts of this clonotype. The genes are TRBV15 and TRBJ2-1; no clear D gene. V dropped 0 bases and J dropped 3 bases, with 3 bases sitting between them. Germline V gene lookup returns CDR1 LNHNV and CDR2 YYDKDF (reference sequence). CDR3 size: 13 residues. This CDR3 reads CATSREVYNEQFF. CDR3 DNA: TGTGCCACCAGCAGAGAGGTCTACAATGAGCAGTTCTTC.

For this clonotype: Given a much more abundant clone one base away, this may be a read error. The rearrangement joins TRBV18 to TRBJ1-2; D is unclear. There are 15 residues in the CDR3. Germline loops: CDR1 KGHSH, CDR2 LQKENI. In DNA, the CDR3 is TGTGTCAGCTCATCCCGGGCCACGGGAGACTATGGCTACACCTTC. Translating it yields CVSSSRATGDYGYTF.

V is TRBV24-1 and J is TRBJ2-3, with 7 bases that match TRBD1. The trim removed 2 bases at V and 2 bases at J, leaving 3 bases unmatched. This CDR3 spans 15 amino acids. Germline V gives CDR1 KGHDR, CDR2 SFDVKD. The CDR3 is CATSDSGQYTDTQYF. CDR3 nucleotide sequence: TGTGCCACCAGTGATTCGGGACAGTACACAGATACGCAGTATTTT.

This clonotype came up many times. The rearrangement links TRBV2 to TRBJ2-3; weak D call: TRBD2 (5 bases). V was clipped by 3 bases and J by 2 bases, with 15 bases between them. CDR1 is SNHLY, CDR2 FYNNEI, per germline. The CDR3 consists of 16 residues. In nucleotides, the CDR3 is TGTGCCAGCAGTGATCGGCGGGTGGTAGACACAGATACGCAGTATTTT. Translated, it gives CASSDRRVVDTDTQYF.

This clonotype showed up many times. DNA for the CDR3: TGCGCCAGCAGCAACAGGACTAGCGGGGGGGCCGGTGAGCAGTTCTTC. Translated: CASSNRTSGGAGEQFF. The chain carries TRBV5-1 and TRBJ2-1, with TRBD2 matching 15 bases. Per germline, CDR1 SGHRS and CDR2 YFSETQ. This CDR3 contains 16 residues. Trimming cost V 4 bases and J 9 bases; bases outside gene matches: 8.

This clonotype was seen ten or more times. The chain is built from TRBV7-2 and TRBJ1-6, with D unresolved. Trimming removed 5 bases from V and 8 bases from J, with 13 bases in between. Germline loops: CDR1 SGHTA, CDR2 FQGNSA. The length of the CDR3 is 14 residues. In nucleotides, the CDR3 is TGTGCCAGCAGCCCCGACCGGACGGATTCACCCCTCCACTTT. Its protein is CASSPDRTDSPLHF.

The table lists this clonotype with many counts. The chain couples TRBV20-1 to TRBJ2-5; D call uncertain. The germline gives CDR1 DFQATT, CDR2 SNEGSKA (reference sequence). The CDR3 has 16 residues. V was clipped by 0 bases and J by 3 bases, with 17 bases between them. In DNA form, the CDR3 reads TGCAGTGCTAGAGATCCCCAGGAAGGTGTGAAAGAGACCCAGTACTTC. Amino acids: CSARDPQEGVKETQYF.

The J gene is TRBJ1-2, the V gene TRBV18; 7 bases are a match to TRBD1. The CDR3 has 16 residues. The germline V gene has CDR1 KGHSH and CDR2 LQKENI. V lost 0 bases and J lost 7; bases outside the gene matches: 11. The CDR3 protein is CASSPPSGTVLGGYTF. In DNA, the CDR3 is TGTGCCAGCTCACCACCTTCGGGGACAGTTTTAGGTGGCTACACCTTC.

This clonotype has ten or more counts. The chain couples TRBV7-2 to TRBJ2-7; a weak D match, TRBD2 (6 bases). The V end was cut by 3 bases, the J end by 3 bases, with 15 bases between. CDR3 length: 15 amino acids. Germline V gene sequence: CDR1 SGHTA, CDR2 FQGNSA. DNA of the CDR3: TGTGCCAGCAGCTTGTTAGGGCAGGGAGGCTACGAGCAGTACTTC. It specifies CASSLLGQGGYEQYF.

This clonotype has at least ten counts. The rearrangement uses TRBV5-1 and TRBJ1-1; unclear D gene. Germline V gene lookup returns CDR1 SGHRS and CDR2 YFSETQ. The CDR3 sequence is 14 residues long. The ends were cut back, 7 bases at V and 4 bases at J, with 17 bases in the middle. CDR3 sequence (DNA): TGCGCCAGCGCAGCGTCCGGGGTGGTCACTGAAGCTTTCTTT. Its translation is CASAASGVVTEAFF.

This clonotype came up many times. The J gene is TRBJ1-5, the V gene TRBV3-1; D not certain. V was pared by 6 bases and J by 0 bases, with 12 bases between. CDR1 and CDR2 (germline): LGHDT, YNNKEL (reference sequence). This CDR3 comprises 15 residues. In nucleotides, the CDR3 is TGTGCCAGCAGGCCCACAGTAGATAGCAATCAGCCCCAGCATTTT. Translation gives CASRPTVDSNQPQHF.

This clonotype came up many times. The chain is built from TRBV28 and TRBJ1-5; 8 bases map to TRBD1. J lost 5 bases, V lost 5 bases, and 8 bases had no gene match. The germline V gene encodes CDR1 MDHEN and CDR2 SYDVKM. CDR3 size: 15 residues. The CDR3 nucleotides are TGTGCCAGCAGTATCGCCGGGACAGGTCATCAGCCCCAGCATTTT. It translates to CASSIAGTGHQPQHF.

This clonotype was detected many times. The chain has TRBV3-1 and TRBJ2-1, with 13 bases identical to TRBD2. Germline-derived CDR1 and CDR2 are LGHDT and YNNKEL (reference sequence). J was trimmed by 10 bases and V by 7 bases; bases with no gene match: 13. This CDR3 contains 16 residues. The CDR3 region is CASTHAGTSGVWEQFF. CDR3 sequence (DNA): TGTGCCAGCACCCACGCCGGGACTAGCGGGGTTTGGGAGCAGTTCTTC.

This clonotype has a count of ten or more. The V and J genes are TRBV7-9 and TRBJ1-3; D uncertain. CDR3 length equals 14 residues. Trimming shortened V by 6 bases and J by 2 bases, and 11 bases separated the two germline ends. Looked up from germline, CDR1 is SEHNR and CDR2 is FQNEAQ (reference sequence). Here the CDR3 reads CASSSGSTGNTIYF. CDR3 nucleotide sequence: TGTGCCAGCAGTTCAGGCAGCACTGGAAACACCATATATTTT.

This clonotype was seen repeatedly, ten times or more. The chain carries TRBV11-2 and TRBJ2-5; 9 nucleotides line up with TRBD1. V lost 5 bases and J lost 2; bases outside the gene matches: 9. CDR1 is SGHAT and CDR2 is FQNNGV in the germline V gene. The length of the CDR3 is 16 residues. CDR3 DNA sequence: TGTGCCAGCAGCAGCTATCGCGGGACAGGGCAAGAGACCCAGTACTTC. Its translation is CASSSYRGTGQETQYF.

To note about this clonotype: This may come from a read error, since a much larger clone is one base off. The chain carries TRBV5-5 and TRBJ1-2; 8 nucleotides align to TRBD1. Germline V lookup: CDR1 SGHKS, CDR2 YYEKEE (reference sequence). CDR3 length: 14 amino acids. For the CDR3, the DNA is TGTCCCAGCAGCTTGAACAGGGGGAACTATGGCTACACCTTC. This sequence encodes CPSSLNRGNYGYTF.

This clonotype was seen ten or more times. The J gene is TRBJ2-6, the V gene TRBV7-2; 7 bases line up with TRBD1. V gave up 5 bases and J gave up 0 bases; unmatched junction bases: 4. The CDR3 covers 16 residues. Germline V gene sequence: CDR1 SGHTA, CDR2 FQGNSA. The CDR3 DNA is TGTGCCAGCAGCCAGGACAGGACCTCTGGGGCCAACGTCCTGACTTTC. The encoded protein is CASSQDRTSGANVLTF.

This clonotype was seen repeatedly, ten times or more. The CDR3 DNA follows: TGCAGCGTTGCTCCGGGACAGGCTATAGAGCAGTACTTC. Protein: CSVAPGQAIEQYF. V usage is TRBV29-1 and J usage is TRBJ2-7; 8 bases are shared with TRBD1. CDR1 and CDR2 from the germline V gene are SQVTM and ANQGSEA. Trimming took 4 bases from V and 7 from J; bases not matched to a gene: 9. This CDR3 region has 13 residues.

This clonotype appeared many times. The rearrangement uses TRBV10-1 and TRBJ1-5, with a tentative D call TRBD1 (6 bases). Germline V gene data show CDR1 as WNHNN and CDR2 as SYGVQD (reference sequence). Trimming removed 6 bases at V and 5 bases at J, with 20 bases between. The CDR3 runs to 16 residues. CDR3 loop: CASRPPQQGKDQPQHF. CDR3 DNA sequence: TGCGCCAGCAGGCCCCCTCAACAGGGAAAGGATCAGCCCCAGCATTTT.

This clonotype came up many times. This chain links TRBV7-9 with TRBJ2-1; no clear D gene. This CDR3 comprises 12 residues. Germline V gives CDR1 SEHNR, CDR2 FQNEAQ (reference sequence). Trimming took off 5 bases at V and 12 bases at J, with 14 bases between the two ends. The CDR3 sequence is CASSISAWGQFF. In DNA form, the CDR3 reads TGTGCCAGCAGCATCAGTGCGTGGGGGCAGTTCTTC.

Ten or more counts support this clonotype. The chain uses TRBV7-9 and TRBJ1-2; possible D gene TRBD1, 5 bases. Trimming shortened V by 7 bases and J by 5 bases, and 23 bases separated the two germline ends. The CDR3 is 16 amino acids. The germline V gene has CDR1 SEHNR and CDR2 FQNEAQ (reference sequence). The CDR3 loop reads CASTTTRGGALYGYTF. The CDR3, as DNA: TGTGCCAGCACCACCACACGGGGGGGAGCCCTATATGGCTACACCTTC.